The sequence of this T cell receptor (beta chain) was determined in a study of OX40 agonist ivuxolimab in advanced cancers. Broadly, across the study: Ivuxolimab, which targeted the costimulatory receptor OX40 (CD134), was an agonistic, fully human IgG2 monoclonal antibody. Intravenous ivuxolimab was administered to patients every 2 weeks at six dose levels: 0.01, 0.1, 0.3, 1.5, 3 and 10 mg/kg. Of the 50 to 55 dose-escalation patients, hepatocellular carcinoma was present in 19, melanoma in approximately 15, renal cell carcinoma in 9 and head and neck cancer in 9. A male proportion of roughly 80% and a mean age of roughly 58 years, ranging from roughly 23 to 90, were recorded for the dose-escalation cohort. Patients were allowed to have had prior anti-PD-1, anti-PD-L1 or anti-CTLA-4 therapy, and roughly two fifths of the dose-escalation patients had been treated with checkpoint inhibitors. Three dose-escalation patients achieved partial responses, one with hepatocellular carcinoma and two with cutaneous melanoma. The point of sequencing TCRbeta in the periphery was to test whether ivuxolimab changed TCR sequence diversity and drove clonal T-cell expansion. The monotherapy dose-escalation portion (N ≈ 55 patients) of the phase I ivuxolimab trial is reported in the paper. General findings and caveats noted by the study authors: The antigen specificity of the clonally expanded peripheral T cells was not determined. At doses from 0.1 to 3.0 mg/kg, clonal expansion was seen in both CD4+ and CD8+ blood T cells between baseline and week 6. After ivuxolimab, CD8+ T cells had more expanded clones than CD4+ T cells on average. In partial responders in the 0.1-3.0 mg/kg groups, normalized peripheral clonal expansion was found to be among the lowest, especially among CD8+ T cells. Low levels of normalized T-cell clonal expansion were also seen in some patients who did not respond.

Remarks on this clone: The antigen it binds to is not known. Base-call qualities are not available, and no considerably larger clone is one nucleotide away.

Patients with autoimmune disease history or receiving systemic immunosuppression were excluded from the trial. In every dose cohort, peripheral blood was drawn for TCR sequencing at baseline, cycle 4 day 1, and cycle 7 day 1. Samples came from an open-label, multicenter, first-in-human phase I dose-escalation trial of ivuxolimab. Adults with locally advanced or metastatic melanoma, renal cell carcinoma, hepatocellular carcinoma or head and neck squamous cell carcinoma were enrolled in the trial. CD4+ and CD8+ T cells were sorted separately from peripheral blood before TCR sequencing. To sequence the TCRbeta CDR3 region, genomic DNA was isolated from the sorted cells. The immunoSEQ Assay was used to sequence the TCRbeta CDR3 regions. The table was pulled from immuneACCESS by TCRdb, which kept in-frame rearrangements only. Such tables lose some clones; where checked, under half of the loss comes from unresolved V genes, and the rest has no known cause. In all, the sample holds about 61,000 clones, and 70% to 90% of those were seen once. The ten largest clones capture approximately 1.3% of the sample.

After removal of 5 bases from V and 2 bases from J, the junction retains 3 bases not matched to a gene. The CDR3 runs 15 amino acids, cysteine and phenylalanine included. Left in the record is the CDR3 DNA by itself, 45 bases read in frame from the first base. The germline V gene provides CDR1 SGHRS and CDR2 YFSETQ. The sequence was obtained from an adult with an advanced solid tumor such as melanoma, head and neck, liver or kidney cancer. The V gene is TRBV5-1 and the J gene is TRBJ2-1; 11 nucleotides in the junction match TRBD2. The source was CD4+ or CD8+ T cells sorted from blood, collected in a trial of the OX40 agonist ivuxolimab. The DNA sequence is TGCGCCAGCAGGGTACTAGCGGGGGCCTACAATGAGCAGTTCTTC. This encodes CASRVLAGAYNEQFF. The entire variable domain, with the stretches around the CDR3 drawn from the reference TRBV5-1 and TRBJ2-1 proteins, is KAGVTQTPRYLIKTRGQQVTLSCSPISGHRSVSWYQQTPGQGLQFLFEYFSETQRNKGNFPGRFSGRQFSNSRSEMNVSTLELGDSALYLCASRVLAGAYNEQFFGPGTRLTVL.